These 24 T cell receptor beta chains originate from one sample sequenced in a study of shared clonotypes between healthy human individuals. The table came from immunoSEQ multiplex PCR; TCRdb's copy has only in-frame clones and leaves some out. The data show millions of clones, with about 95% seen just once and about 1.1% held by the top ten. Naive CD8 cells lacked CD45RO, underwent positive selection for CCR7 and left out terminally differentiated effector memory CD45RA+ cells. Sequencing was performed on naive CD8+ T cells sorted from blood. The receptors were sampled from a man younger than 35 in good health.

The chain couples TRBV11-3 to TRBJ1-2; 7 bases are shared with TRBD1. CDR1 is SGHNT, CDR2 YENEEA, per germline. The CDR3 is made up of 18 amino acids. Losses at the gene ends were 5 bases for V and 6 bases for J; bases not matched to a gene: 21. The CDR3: CASSARRARHRGSDGYTF. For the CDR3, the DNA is TGTGCCAGCAGCGCTAGACGAGCCCGGCACAGGGGCTCGGATGGCTACACCTTC.

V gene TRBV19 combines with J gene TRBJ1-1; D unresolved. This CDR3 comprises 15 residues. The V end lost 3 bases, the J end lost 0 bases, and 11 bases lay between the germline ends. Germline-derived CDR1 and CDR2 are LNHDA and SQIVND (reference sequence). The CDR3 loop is CASSIYGIMNTEAFF. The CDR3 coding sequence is TGTGCCAGTAGTATCTACGGGATCATGAACACTGAAGCTTTCTTT.

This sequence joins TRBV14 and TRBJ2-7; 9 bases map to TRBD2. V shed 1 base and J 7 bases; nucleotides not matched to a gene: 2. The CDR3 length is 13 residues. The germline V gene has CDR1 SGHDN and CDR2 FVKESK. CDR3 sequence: CASSQVLAGEQYF. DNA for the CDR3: TGTGCCAGCAGCCAAGTTCTAGCGGGAGAGCAGTACTTC.

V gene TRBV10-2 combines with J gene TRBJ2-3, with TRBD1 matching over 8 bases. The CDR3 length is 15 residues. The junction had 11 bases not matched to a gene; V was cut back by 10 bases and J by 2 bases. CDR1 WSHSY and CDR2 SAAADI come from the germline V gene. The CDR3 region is CATSTGGTFTDTQYF. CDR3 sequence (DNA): TGCGCCACTTCAACAGGGGGTACCTTCACAGATACGCAGTATTTT.

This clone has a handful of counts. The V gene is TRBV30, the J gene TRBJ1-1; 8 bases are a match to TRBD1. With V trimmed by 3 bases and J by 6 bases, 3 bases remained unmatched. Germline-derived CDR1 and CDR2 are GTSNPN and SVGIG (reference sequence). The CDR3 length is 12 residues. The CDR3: CAWSGQGSEAFF. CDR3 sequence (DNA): TGTGCCTGGAGCGGACAGGGCTCTGAAGCTTTCTTT.

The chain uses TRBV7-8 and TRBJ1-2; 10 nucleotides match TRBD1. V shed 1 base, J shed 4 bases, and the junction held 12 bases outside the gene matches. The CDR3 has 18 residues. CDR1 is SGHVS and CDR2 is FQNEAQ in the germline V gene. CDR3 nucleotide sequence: TGTGCCAGCAGCTTAGTCCCGACAGGGGGCGGGAGTGGCTATGGCTACACCTTC. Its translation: CASSLVPTGGGSGYGYTF.

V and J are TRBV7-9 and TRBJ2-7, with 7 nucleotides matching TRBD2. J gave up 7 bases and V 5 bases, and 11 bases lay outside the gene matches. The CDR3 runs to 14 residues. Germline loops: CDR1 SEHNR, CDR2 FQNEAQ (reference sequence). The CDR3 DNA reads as TGTGCCAGCAGCCCCCCAGCGGGGTCTAGGGAGCAGTACTTC. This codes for CASSPPAGSREQYF.

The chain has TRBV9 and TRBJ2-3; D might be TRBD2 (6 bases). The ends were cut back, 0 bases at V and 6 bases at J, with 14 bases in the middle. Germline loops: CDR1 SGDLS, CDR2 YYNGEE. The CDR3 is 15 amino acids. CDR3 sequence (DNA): TGTGCCAGCAGCGTAGGGGAGGCCGGTGTCGATACGCAGTATTTT. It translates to CASSVGEAGVDTQYF.

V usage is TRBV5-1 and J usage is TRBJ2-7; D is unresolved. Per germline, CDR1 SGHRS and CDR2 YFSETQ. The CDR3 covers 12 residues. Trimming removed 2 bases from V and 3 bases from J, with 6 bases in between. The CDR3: CASSFGIYEQYF. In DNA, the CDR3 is TGCGCCAGCAGCTTCGGCATCTACGAGCAGTACTTC.

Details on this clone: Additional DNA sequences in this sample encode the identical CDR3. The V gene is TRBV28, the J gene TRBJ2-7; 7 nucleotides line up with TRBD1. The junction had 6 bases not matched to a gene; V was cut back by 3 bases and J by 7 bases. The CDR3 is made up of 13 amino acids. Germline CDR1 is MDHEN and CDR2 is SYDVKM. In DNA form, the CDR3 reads TGTGCCAGCAGTTTTCGACAGGGTAGTGAGCAGTACTTC. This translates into CASSFRQGSEQYF. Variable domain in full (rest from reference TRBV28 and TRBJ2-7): DVKVTQSSRYLVKRTGEKVFLECVQDMDHENMFWYRQDPGLGLRLIYFSYDVKMKEKGDIPEGYSVSREKKERFSLILESASTNQTSMYLCASSFRQGSEQYFGPGTRLTVT.

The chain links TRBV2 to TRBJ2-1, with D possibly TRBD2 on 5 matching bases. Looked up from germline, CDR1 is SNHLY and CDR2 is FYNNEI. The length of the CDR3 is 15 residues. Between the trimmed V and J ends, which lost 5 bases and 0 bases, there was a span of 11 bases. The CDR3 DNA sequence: TGTGCCAGCAGTCTGGACTCGAGCTCCTACAATGAGCAGTTCTTC. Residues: CASSLDSSSYNEQFF.

CDR3 region: CASSHPNTGELFF. The CDR3 DNA reads as TGTGCCAGCTCCCACCCGAACACCGGGGAGCTGTTTTTT. The rearrangement links TRBV28 to TRBJ2-2; the D is unclear. Between the trimmed V and J ends, which lost 8 bases and 0 bases, there was a span of 7 bases. This CDR3 region has 13 residues. Germline CDR1 and CDR2: MDHEN and SYDVKM.

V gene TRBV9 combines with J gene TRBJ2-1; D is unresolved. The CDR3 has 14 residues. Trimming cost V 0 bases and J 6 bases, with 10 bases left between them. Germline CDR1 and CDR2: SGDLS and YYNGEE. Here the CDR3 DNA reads TGTGCCAGCAGCGTAGTCGCTAGTCCCAATGAGCAGTTCTTC. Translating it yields CASSVVASPNEQFF.

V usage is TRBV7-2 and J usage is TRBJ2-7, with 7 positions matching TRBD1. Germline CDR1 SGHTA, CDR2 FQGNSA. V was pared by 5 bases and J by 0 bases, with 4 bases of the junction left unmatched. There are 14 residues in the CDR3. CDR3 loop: CASSPDRTSYEQYF. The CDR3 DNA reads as TGTGCCAGCAGCCCGGACAGGACCTCCTACGAGCAGTACTTC.

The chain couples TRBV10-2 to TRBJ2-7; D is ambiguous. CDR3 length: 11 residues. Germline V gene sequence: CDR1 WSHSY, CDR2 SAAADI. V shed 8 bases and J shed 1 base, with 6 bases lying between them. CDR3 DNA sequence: TGCGCCAGCCAGTCTTCCTACGAGCAGTACTTC. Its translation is CASQSSYEQYF.

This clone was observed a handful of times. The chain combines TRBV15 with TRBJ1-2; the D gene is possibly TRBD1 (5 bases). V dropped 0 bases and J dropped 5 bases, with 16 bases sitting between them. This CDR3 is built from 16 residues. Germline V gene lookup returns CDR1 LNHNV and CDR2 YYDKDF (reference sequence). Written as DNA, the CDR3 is TGTGCCACCAGCAGAGAGCAATTGACCGGGACGTATGGCTACACCTTC. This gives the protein CATSREQLTGTYGYTF.

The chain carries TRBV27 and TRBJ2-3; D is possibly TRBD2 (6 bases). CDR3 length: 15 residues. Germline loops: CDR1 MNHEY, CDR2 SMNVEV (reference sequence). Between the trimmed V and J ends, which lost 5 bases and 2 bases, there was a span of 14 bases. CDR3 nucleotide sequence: TGTGCCAGCAGTATGTCGGGACTCCTCACAGATACGCAGTATTTT. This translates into CASSMSGLLTDTQYF.

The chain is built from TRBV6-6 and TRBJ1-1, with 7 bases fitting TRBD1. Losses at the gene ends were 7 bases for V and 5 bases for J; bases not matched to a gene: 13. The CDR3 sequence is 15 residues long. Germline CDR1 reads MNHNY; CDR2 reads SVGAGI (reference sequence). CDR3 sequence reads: CASIPTVQGWTEAFF. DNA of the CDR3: TGTGCCAGCATCCCTACAGTACAGGGGTGGACTGAAGCTTTCTTT.

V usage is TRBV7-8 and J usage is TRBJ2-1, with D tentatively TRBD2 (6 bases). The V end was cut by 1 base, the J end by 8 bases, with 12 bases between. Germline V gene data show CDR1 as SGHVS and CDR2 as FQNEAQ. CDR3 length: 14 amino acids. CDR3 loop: CASSLVLWGDEQFF. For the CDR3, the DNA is TGTGCCAGCAGCTTAGTTTTATGGGGGGATGAGCAGTTCTTC.

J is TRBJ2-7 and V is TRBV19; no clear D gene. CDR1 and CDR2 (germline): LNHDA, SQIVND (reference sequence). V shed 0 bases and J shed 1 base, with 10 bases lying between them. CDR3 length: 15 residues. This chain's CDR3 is CASSIDPAPSYEQYF. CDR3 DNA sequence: TGTGCCAGTAGTATAGATCCAGCTCCTTCCTACGAGCAGTACTTC.

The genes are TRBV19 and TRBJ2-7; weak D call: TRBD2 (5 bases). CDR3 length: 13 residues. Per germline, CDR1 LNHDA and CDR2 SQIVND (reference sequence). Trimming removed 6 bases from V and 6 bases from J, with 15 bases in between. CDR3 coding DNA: TGTGCCAGTAGCCCGAGGGCACGCGGCGAGCAGTACTTC. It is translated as CASSPRARGEQYF.

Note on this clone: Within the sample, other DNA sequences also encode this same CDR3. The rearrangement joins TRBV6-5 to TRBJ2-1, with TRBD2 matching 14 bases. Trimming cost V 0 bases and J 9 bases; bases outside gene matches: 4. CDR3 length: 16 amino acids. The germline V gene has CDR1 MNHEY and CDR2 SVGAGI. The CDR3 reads CASSYSGLAGGGEQFF. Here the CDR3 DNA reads TGTGCCAGCAGTTACTCCGGACTAGCGGGAGGCGGTGAGCAGTTCTTC.

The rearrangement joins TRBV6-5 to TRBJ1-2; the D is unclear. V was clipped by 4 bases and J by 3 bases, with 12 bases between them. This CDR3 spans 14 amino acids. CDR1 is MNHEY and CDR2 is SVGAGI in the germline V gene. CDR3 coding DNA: TGTGCCAGCAGTTCCGCGCCAGGTCACTATGGCTACACCTTC. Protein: CASSSAPGHYGYTF.

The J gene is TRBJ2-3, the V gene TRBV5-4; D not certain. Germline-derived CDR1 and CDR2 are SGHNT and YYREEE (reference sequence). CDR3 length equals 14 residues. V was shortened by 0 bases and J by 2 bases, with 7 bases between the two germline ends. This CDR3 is CASSLGSYTDTQYF. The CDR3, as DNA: TGTGCCAGCAGCTTGGGCTCATACACAGATACGCAGTATTTT.